One sample yielded the 24 T cell receptor beta chains listed below, sequenced in a study of cytotoxic CD8 clonotypes in ibrutinib-treated CLL. Sequencing used immunoSEQ multiplex PCR; TCRdb keeps in-frame clones, though not all of them. The sample lists around 140,000 clones; 80% to 90% were seen once. The specimen comprised PBMCs, sampled after 24 months of ibrutinib treatment. The source is a human donor with chronic lymphocytic leukemia.

This chain uses TRBV9 with TRBJ1-1; 9 bases are a match to TRBD1. Germline CDR1 is SGDLS and CDR2 is YYNGEE. The CDR3 loop spans 14 amino acids. After removal of 2 bases from V and 5 bases from J, the junction contained 4 bases not matched to a gene. CDR3 in amino acids: CASSVTGGDTEAFF. The CDR3 nucleotides read TGTGCCAGCAGCGTCACAGGGGGCGATACTGAAGCTTTCTTT.

CDR3 coding DNA: TGTGCCAGCACCTTCCGGGATCAGCCCCAGCATTTT. Translated: CASTFRDQPQHF. The gene calls are TRBV7-9 and TRBJ1-5, with D unresolved. This CDR3 has 12 amino acids. Deletions cut 7 bases from V and 5 bases from J, with 9 bases between. Germline lookup yields CDR1 SEHNR and CDR2 FQNEAQ (reference sequence).

This rearrangement joins TRBV11-2 to TRBJ2-5; 10 nucleotides line up with TRBD1. CDR3 length: 13 amino acids. The V gene's germline CDR1 is SGHAT and CDR2 FQNNGV. The V and J ends lost 4 bases and 5 bases, in that order; junction bases with no gene match: 1. The CDR3 loop reads CASSWGQGETQYF. The CDR3 nucleotides are TGTGCCAGCAGCTGGGGACAGGGGGAGACCCAGTACTTC.

V gene TRBV29-1 combines with J gene TRBJ2-4; maybe TRBD2 (5 bases). The CDR3 loop spans 14 amino acids. Germline lookup yields CDR1 SQVTM and CDR2 ANQGSEA. Between the trimmed V and J ends, which lost 6 bases and 2 bases, there was a span of 14 bases. CDR3 residues: CSVKEGGSKNIQYF. CDR3 coding DNA: TGCAGCGTCAAAGAGGGTGGGTCCAAAAACATTCAGTACTTC.

The chain uses TRBV5-1 and TRBJ2-5, with TRBD2 matching over 8 bases. The V and J ends lost 4 bases and 5 bases, in that order; junction bases with no gene match: 4. Germline V gene sequence: CDR1 SGHRS, CDR2 YFSETQ. The CDR3 extends over 13 amino acids. This chain's CDR3 is CASSPSGGETQYF. CDR3 coding DNA: TGCGCCAGCAGCCCCAGCGGGGGCGAGACCCAGTACTTC. Complete variable domain (other parts from reference TRBV5-1 and TRBJ2-5): KAGVTQTPRYLIKTRGQQVTLSCSPISGHRSVSWYQQTPGQGLQFLFEYFSETQRNKGNFPGRFSGRQFSNSRSEMNVSTLELGDSALYLCASSPSGGETQYFGPGTRLLVL.

The gene calls are TRBV5-1 and TRBJ1-6, with TRBD1 matching over 7 bases. Germline lookup yields CDR1 SGHRS and CDR2 YFSETQ. CDR3 size: 15 residues. The V segment lost 7 bases and the J segment 2 bases; nucleotides outside the gene matches: 6. This CDR3 reads CASQQGETYNSPLHF. CDR3 DNA sequence: TGCGCCAGCCAGCAGGGGGAGACCTATAATTCACCCCTCCACTTT.

This clone was counted between two and nine times. The V call is TRBV28, the J call TRBJ2-2; D is uncertain. Trimming pared 7 bases from V and 6 bases from J, leaving 0 bases between. Germline CDR1 MDHEN, CDR2 SYDVKM. The CDR3 is 9 residues long. In DNA form, the CDR3 reads TGTGCCAGCACCGGGGAGCTGTTTTTT. Its protein is CASTGELFF. The full variable domain, its missing parts supplied by reference TRBV28 and TRBJ2-2, is DVKVTQSSRYLVKRTGEKVFLECVQDMDHENMFWYRQDPGLGLRLIYFSYDVKMKEKGDIPEGYSVSREKKERFSLILESASTNQTSMYLCASTGELFFGEGSRLTVL.

The V and J genes are TRBV27 and TRBJ1-1; tentatively, D is TRBD1 (5 bases). The CDR3 loop spans 15 amino acids. V shed 3 bases and J shed 1 base, with 12 bases lying between them. Germline V gene data show CDR1 as MNHEY and CDR2 as SMNVEV (reference sequence). The CDR3 region is CASSLLGRPNTEAFF. As DNA, the CDR3 is TGTGCCAGCAGTTTGTTGGGACGGCCGAACACTGAAGCTTTCTTT.

V and J are TRBV28 and TRBJ2-1; either TRBD1 or TRBD2 may supply D (5 bases each). This CDR3 is built from 14 residues. Trimming took 9 bases from V and 7 from J, leaving 19 bases between them. Germline CDR1 MDHEN, CDR2 SYDVKM. Here the CDR3 DNA reads TGTGCCAGTATACTAGGAACGCAGGGTAATGAGCAGTTCTTC. Its translation is CASILGTQGNEQFF.

This chain uses TRBV5-1 with TRBJ2-5; TRBD1 agrees at 8 bases. Germline CDR1 reads SGHRS; CDR2 reads YFSETQ. This CDR3 spans 14 amino acids. The ends lost 2 bases at V and 5 bases at J; junction bases unmatched: 5. In nucleotides, the CDR3 is TGCGCCAGCAGCTTCTCGGACAGGGTGGAGACCCAGTACTTC. Translating gives CASSFSDRVETQYF. Full variable domain (rest looked up from reference TRBV5-1 and TRBJ2-5): KAGVTQTPRYLIKTRGQQVTLSCSPISGHRSVSWYQQTPGQGLQFLFEYFSETQRNKGNFPGRFSGRQFSNSRSEMNVSTLELGDSALYLCASSFSDRVETQYFGPGTRLLVL.

The V gene is TRBV6-5, the J gene TRBJ2-2, with D perhaps matching TRBD1 or TRBD2 (5 bases each). V was clipped by 6 bases and J by 6 bases, with 5 bases between them. The V gene's germline CDR1 is MNHEY and CDR2 SVGAGI. The CDR3 is 11 amino acids. The CDR3 bases are TGTGCCAGCAGGGGGGCCGGGGAGCTGTTTTTT. This encodes CASRGAGELFF.

V is TRBV27 and J is TRBJ2-3; 13 bases fit TRBD2. From germline, CDR1 is MNHEY and CDR2 SMNVEV (reference sequence). The CDR3 runs 14 residues. V was pared by 7 bases and J by 7 bases, with 5 bases of the junction left unmatched. The CDR3 DNA sequence: TGTGCCAGCACGACTAGCGGGGGGTTCAATACGCAGTATTTT. Translating it yields CASTTSGGFNTQYF.

The table lists this clone with a count of one. CDR3 residues: CASSRGSSGGNEQFF. The CDR3 DNA sequence: TGCGCCAGCAGCCGGGGCAGCTCCGGCGGCAATGAGCAGTTCTTC. The chain is built from TRBV4-1 and TRBJ2-1, with a weak D call TRBD1 (5 bases). Germline values: CDR1 MGHRA, CDR2 YSYEKL. The V end lost 4 bases, the J end lost 6 bases, and 16 bases lay between the germline ends. The CDR3 has 15 amino acids.

The chain is built from TRBV6-5 and TRBJ2-6; no reliable D call. Germline assignment: CDR1 MNHEY and CDR2 SVGAGI. Trimming removed 10 bases from V and 4 bases from J, with 11 bases in between. The CDR3 has 13 residues. The DNA of the CDR3 is TGTGCCATCGGTGCTTCAGGGGCCAACGTCCTGACTTTC. It encodes CAIGASGANVLTF.

The chain recombines TRBV4-3 with TRBJ1-1; 11 bases are a match to TRBD1. The CDR3 spans 14 residues. CDR1 and CDR2 from the germline V gene are LGHNA and YSLEER. The V segment lost 3 bases and the J segment 4 bases; nucleotides outside the gene matches: 1. This CDR3 reads CASSHGTGGTEAFF. The CDR3 DNA reads TGCGCCAGCAGCCATGGGACAGGGGGCACTGAAGCTTTCTTT.

This clone was picked up a small number of times. The genes are TRBV6-5 and TRBJ1-1; D may be TRBD1 (5 bases). This CDR3 has 14 amino acids. V was cut by 2 bases and J by 4 bases, with 11 bases left in between. CDR1 and CDR2 (germline): MNHEY, SVGAGI. The CDR3 region is CASSYEGRGTEAFF. The DNA of the CDR3 is TGTGCCAGCAGTTACGAGGGTAGGGGCACTGAAGCTTTCTTT.

The chain couples TRBV21-1 to TRBJ2-7; the table's D call of TRBD2 was not tested on the DNA. TRBV21-1 is given as a pseudogene. This CDR3 is built from 18 residues. The CDR3 DNA is TGTGCCAGCAGCAAAAAACTAGCGGGAGGGCCAATATCCTACGAGCAGTACTTC. This codes for CASSKKLAGGPISYEQYF.

This sequence joins TRBV28 and TRBJ2-7; 8 nucleotides match TRBD2. Germline-derived CDR1 and CDR2 are MDHEN and SYDVKM. The CDR3 covers 15 residues. V shed 5 bases, J shed 3 bases, and the junction held 9 bases outside the gene matches. CDR3 sequence reads: CASSPLGGAHYEQYF. CDR3 DNA: TGTGCCAGCAGTCCCCTCGGGGGGGCCCACTACGAGCAGTACTTC.

CDR3: CASATGSNQPQHF. The CDR3 DNA follows: TGTGCCAGCGCAACAGGTAGCAATCAGCCCCAGCATTTT. The rearrangement joins TRBV28 to TRBJ1-5, with D possibly TRBD1 on 5 matching bases. The germline V gene has CDR1 MDHEN and CDR2 SYDVKM. Trimming shortened V by 8 bases and J by 0 bases, and 8 bases separated the two germline ends. The CDR3 totals 13 residues.

This sequence joins TRBV7-8 and TRBJ1-2; 8 bases are shared with TRBD1. V lost 2 bases, J lost 11 bases, and 10 bases stayed unmatched. CDR3 length: 14 amino acids. The germline gives CDR1 SGHVS, CDR2 FQNEAQ. The CDR3 DNA reads TGTGCCAGCAGCTTAAGGCCCGAGACAGGGGCATACACCTTC. As protein: CASSLRPETGAYTF.

The V gene is TRBV15, the J gene TRBJ2-2; D uncertain. The germline V and J ends were trimmed by 1 base and 0 bases, with 9 bases remaining between them. Germline V gene sequence: CDR1 LNHNV, CDR2 YYDKDF (reference sequence). This CDR3 has 16 amino acids. The DNA of the CDR3 is TGTGCCACCAGCAGAGTAGTAGCCACGAACACCGGGGAGCTGTTTTTT. It translates to CATSRVVATNTGELFF.

CDR3 sequence (DNA): TGTGCCAGCAGATTGCGGGGGAACACCGGGGAGCTGTTTTTT. Translating it yields CASRLRGNTGELFF. The V and J genes are TRBV28 and TRBJ2-2, with a possible D match to TRBD2 (6 bases). V lost 6 bases and J 1 base, leaving 9 bases between the germline ends. Germline CDR1 and CDR2: MDHEN and SYDVKM. The length of the CDR3 is 14 residues.

Here the CDR3 reads CASSLGRGGNTEAFF. CDR3 DNA: TGTGCCAGCAGCTTAGGCCGGGGGGGGAACACTGAAGCTTTCTTT. This rearrangement joins TRBV11-2 to TRBJ1-1; tentatively, D is TRBD1 (5 bases). CDR3 length: 15 amino acids. V lost 1 base and J 1 base, leaving 10 bases between the germline ends. The germline gives CDR1 SGHAT, CDR2 FQNNGV.

This clone was seen once. The chain links TRBV7-2 to TRBJ2-2, with 9 bases lining up with TRBD1. Germline-derived CDR1 and CDR2 are SGHTA and FQGNSA. The CDR3 is 16 residues long. V shed 4 bases, J shed 6 bases, and the junction held 9 bases outside the gene matches. This chain's CDR3 is CASSSQPGQGAGELFF. DNA of the CDR3: TGTGCCAGCAGCTCTCAGCCGGGACAGGGAGCCGGGGAGCTGTTTTTT.